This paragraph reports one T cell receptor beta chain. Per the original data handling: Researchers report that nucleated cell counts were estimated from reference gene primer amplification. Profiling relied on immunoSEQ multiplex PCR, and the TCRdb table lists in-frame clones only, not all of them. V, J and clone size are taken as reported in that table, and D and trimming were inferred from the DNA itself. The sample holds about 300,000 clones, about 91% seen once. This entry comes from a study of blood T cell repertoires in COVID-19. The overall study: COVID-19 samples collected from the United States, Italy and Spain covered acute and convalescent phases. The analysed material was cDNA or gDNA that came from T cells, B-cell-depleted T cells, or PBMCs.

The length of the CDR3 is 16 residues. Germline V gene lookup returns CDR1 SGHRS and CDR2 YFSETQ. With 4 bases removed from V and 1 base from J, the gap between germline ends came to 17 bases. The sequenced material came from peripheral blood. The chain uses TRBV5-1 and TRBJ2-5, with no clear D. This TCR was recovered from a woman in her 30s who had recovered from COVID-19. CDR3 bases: TGCGCCAGCAGCCTCTCAGGTGGCACATCCCAAGAGACCCAGTACTTC. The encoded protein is CASSLSGGTSQETQYF.